Only a few counts were recorded for the clone carrying this T cell receptor beta chain. Trimming removed 0 bases at V and 8 bases at J, with 13 bases between. The CDR3 extends over 15 amino acids. Germline V gene data show CDR1 as SGHDN and CDR2 as FVKESK. RNA extraction and reverse transcription yielded cDNA as sequencing template. Libraries were prepared by immunoSEQ multiplex PCR; TCRdb keeps only in-frame clonotypes and omits some of them. The sample has 80,000 to 100,000 clones, 44% seen once. Treatment of the sample: oral pan-JAK inhibitor, 5-10 mg twice daily. This sample was included in a study of CD8+ T cells in alopecia areata.

The clonotype was recovered from a human donor with alopecia areata. Material: CD8+ T cells sorted from blood, obtained at week 24, from a patient treated with tofacitinib. The chain is built from TRBV14 and TRBJ1-4; D not resolved. The CDR3 DNA sequence: TGTGCCAGCAGCCAAGATCCGTCCTACTCGGAAAAACTGTTTTTT. Protein: CASSQDPSYSEKLFF.